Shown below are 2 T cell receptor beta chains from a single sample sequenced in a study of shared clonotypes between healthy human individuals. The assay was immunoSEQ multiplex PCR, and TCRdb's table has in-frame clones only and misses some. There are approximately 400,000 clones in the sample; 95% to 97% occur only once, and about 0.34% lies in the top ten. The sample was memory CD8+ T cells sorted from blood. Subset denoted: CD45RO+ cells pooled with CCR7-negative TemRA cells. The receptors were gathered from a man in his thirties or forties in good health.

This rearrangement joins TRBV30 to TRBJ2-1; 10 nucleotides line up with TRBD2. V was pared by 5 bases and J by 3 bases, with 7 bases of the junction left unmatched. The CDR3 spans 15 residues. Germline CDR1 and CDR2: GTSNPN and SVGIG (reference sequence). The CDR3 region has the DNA TGTGCCTGGTTAGGCCTAGCGGGAGACTACAATGAGCAGTTCTTC. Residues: CAWLGLAGDYNEQFF.

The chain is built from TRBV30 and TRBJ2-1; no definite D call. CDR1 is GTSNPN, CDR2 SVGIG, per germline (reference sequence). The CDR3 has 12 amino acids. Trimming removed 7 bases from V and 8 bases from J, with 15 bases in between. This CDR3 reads CASADWGHEQFF. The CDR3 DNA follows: TGTGCCTCGGCTGATTGGGGTCATGAGCAGTTCTTC.